Listed below are T cell receptor beta chains from one sample, sequenced in a study of CD8+CD57+ T cells in acquired aplastic anemia. Via MiXCR, TCRdb re-called the reads, giving one row per CDR3 protein. Of roughly 280,000 distinct CDR3 sequences in the sample, 56% are singletons; the top ten hold around 1.3%. The sequenced sample was sorted CD4+, CD8+, or CD8+CD57+ T cells (not recorded which) from PBMCs. The origin of the receptors is a human donor with aplastic anemia. Both conserved end residues are part of each CDR3. The D gene is left open where the match is weak. The listing skips clone size in some rows; elsewhere it reads once, few, many or a size class.

length,V,J,size,D,DNA,CDR3
15,TRBV9,TRBJ1-2,many,NA,TGTGCCAGCAGCGTAGGGCCCGGGCAGAACTATGGCTACACCTTC,CASSVGPGQNYGYTF
16,TRBV7-2,TRBJ2-7,once,TRBD2,TGTGCCAGCAGCTTGACCGGGACTAGCGAATCCTACGAGCAGTACTTC,CASSLTGTSESYEQYF
16,TRBV5-1,TRBJ2-3,once,TRBD2,TGCGCCAGCAGCCCGGCAAGCGGGGGGGGTGCAGATACGCAGTATTTT,CASSPASGGGADTQYF
13,TRBV7-9,TRBJ1-1,few,TRBD1,TGTGCCAGCAGCTTAGCTGTGACAGGGAAAGCTTTCTTT,CASSLAVTGKAFF
13,TRBV6-4,TRBJ1-1,NA,NA,TGTGCCAGCAGTGAAGGGAGTGAGGATGAAGCTTTCTTT,CASSEGSEDEAFF
13,TRBV6-1,TRBJ2-7,many,TRBD1,TGTGCCAGCAGTGCGGGGGAAGGGACAGGGCAGTACTTC,CASSAGEGTGQYF
13,TRBV4-1,TRBJ2-5,once,NA,TGCGCCAGCAGCCAAGTGAGGCAGGAGACCCAGTACTTC,CASSQVRQETQYF
14,TRBV24-1,TRBJ2-4,few,TRBD2,TGTGCCACCCAAGATAGCGGGAGAGGAAACATTCAGTACTTC,CATQDSGRGNIQYF
14,TRBV20-1,TRBJ1-5,many,NA,TGCAGTGCAACAGTAGGTTATAGCAATCAGCCCCAGCATTTT,CSATVGYSNQPQHF
13,TRBV6-1,TRBJ2-2,many,NA,TGTGCCAGCAGTACACCGCGGGGCGGGGAGCTGTTTTTT,CASSTPRGGELFF
14,TRBV15,TRBJ2-7,few,NA,TGTGCCACCAGCCCCAGGATGGTGGGGCGCGAGCAGTACTTC,CATSPRMVGREQYF
16,TRBV7-9,TRBJ2-5,many,TRBD1,TGTGCCAGCAGCTTAGTGGACCGGGACAGGGAAGAGACCCAGTACTTC,CASSLVDRDREETQYF
15,TRBV6-1,TRBJ1-6,many,NA,TGTGCCAGCAGTGAAGGGGCAGGGGTAAATTCACCCCTCCACTTT,CASSEGAGVNSPLHF
14,TRBV10-3,TRBJ2-7,few,TRBD2,TGTGCCATCAAAACTAGCGGGAGCGCCTACGAGCAGTACTTC,CAIKTSGSAYEQYF
17,TRBV9,TRBJ2-3,NA,TRBD2,TGTGCCAGCAGCACCGGGACTAGCGGGAGGATAACAGATACGCAGTATTTT,CASSTGTSGRITDTQYF
15,TRBV2,TRBJ2-7,NA,TRBD2,TGTGCCGGCAGTCACGGGACTAGCGGCGTCTACGAGCAGTACTTC,CAGSHGTSGVYEQYF
14,TRBV7-8,TRBJ1-2,few,NA,TGTGCCAGCAGCTTAGTTACTTCTAACTATGGCTACACCTTC,CASSLVTSNYGYTF
15,TRBV12-3/TRBV12-4,TRBJ1-5,many,NA,TGTGCCAGCAGTTTAGGGACGGTGGGCAATCAGCCCCAGCATTTT,CASSLGTVGNQPQHF
12,TRBV15,TRBJ2-3,few,NA,TGTGCCACCAGCAGATCCGGGACCACGCAGTATTTT,CATSRSGTTQYF
13,TRBV11-2,TRBJ1-6,NA,NA,TGTGCCATCAAAGGCAGGGATAATTCACCCCTCCACTTT,CAIKGRDNSPLHF
12,TRBV29-1,TRBJ1-1,NA,NA,TGCAGCGTTGACCCAATGAACACTGAAGCTTTCTTT,CSVDPMNTEAFF
17,TRBV19,TRBJ2-1,once,NA,TGTGCCAGTACTCCTGACTTTTGGGCGGGACTTCACAATAAGCAGTTCTTC,CASTPDFWAGLHNKQFF
18,TRBV5-6,TRBJ2-1,many,TRBD2,TGTGCCAGCAGCTTGGGAGGGAGCGGGGGGTCCTCCTACAATGAGCAGTTCTTC,CASSLGGSGGSSYNEQFF
15,TRBV6-1,TRBJ2-7,many,TRBD2,TGTGCCAGCAGTCGCGCTAGCGGGAGTTACTACGAGCAGTACTTC,CASSRASGSYYEQYF
15,TRBV9,TRBJ1-1,many,NA,TGTGCCAGCAGCGTAGCCCAGGGGTTGAACACTGAAGCTTTCTTT,CASSVAQGLNTEAFF
14,TRBV7-9,TRBJ2-4,NA,NA,TGTGCCAGCAGCTGGAAGGGCGGCAAAAACATTCAGTACTTC,CASSWKGGKNIQYF
18,TRBV24-1,TRBJ1-2,few,TRBD1,TGTGCCACCAGTGATTCCCCTCCCGGACAGGGGGCAGACTATGGCTACACCTTC,CATSDSPPGQGADYGYTF
13,TRBV5-6,TRBJ2-7,NA,NA,TGTGCCAGCAGCTTGTCTGGGTTCCACGAGCAGTACTTC,CASSLSGFHEQYF
15,TRBV5-1,TRBJ1-2,many,NA,TGCGCCAGCAGCATCTCCGGGACATACGACTATGGCTACACCTTC,CASSISGTYDYGYTF
14,TRBV15,TRBJ2-5,many,NA,TGTGCCACCAGCGTAGCAGCCGGGACAGAGACCCAGTACTTC,CATSVAAGTETQYF
15,TRBV7-9,TRBJ2-5,NA,NA,TGTGCCAGCAGCACCGGGACTTCGTACCAAGAGACCCAGTACTTC,CASSTGTSYQETQYF
16,TRBV4-1,TRBJ1-2,NA,TRBD1,TGCGCCAGCAGCCAAGGACAGGGCGTGGGGATCTATGGCTACACCTTC,CASSQGQGVGIYGYTF
16,TRBV2,TRBJ2-7,NA,TRBD2,TGTGCCAGCAGTGGCCGGGGGGGACGGGGGGGCTACGAGCAGTACTTC,CASSGRGGRGGYEQYF
13,TRBV19,TRBJ1-2,NA,NA,TGTGCCAGTATAGATCAGGGAGCCTATGGCTACACCTTC,CASIDQGAYGYTF
13,TRBV3-1,TRBJ2-1,few,NA,TGTGCCAGCAGCCAACAATCCTACAATGAGCAGTTCTTC,CASSQQSYNEQFF
14,TRBV5-6,TRBJ2-7,NA,NA,TGTGCCAGCAGCTTGGGGGGACCTTTCTACGAGCAGTACTTC,CASSLGGPFYEQYF
15,TRBV19,TRBJ2-3,many,NA,TGTGCCAGTAGACCTTTGAGTAGCGGCACAGATACGCAGTATTTT,CASRPLSSGTDTQYF
14,TRBV5-1,TRBJ2-3,many,NA,TGCGCCAGCAGCAGGCTTTCAGGCACAGATACGCAGTATTTT,CASSRLSGTDTQYF
18,TRBV19,TRBJ2-7,many,TRBD2,TGTGCCAGTAGTATAGATACCCCGCGGGGGGAAGATTCCTACGAGCAGTACTTC,CASSIDTPRGEDSYEQYF
15,TRBV12-3/TRBV12-4,TRBJ2-5,NA,TRBD1,TGTGCCAGCAGCCATAGCAGGGGGATCGCAGAGACCCAGTACTTC,CASSHSRGIAETQYF
13,TRBV4-1,TRBJ2-1,NA,TRBD2,TGCGCCAGCAGCCGGGGGGGGGTAATGGAGCAGTTCTTC,CASSRGGVMEQFF
16,TRBV5-5,TRBJ2-3,many,NA,TGTGCCAGCAGGTTGGGGCAGTACCGTGGGACAGATACGCAGTATTTT,CASRLGQYRGTDTQYF
16,TRBV7-3,TRBJ2-2,NA,NA,TGTGCCAGCAGCGAACTTACGGGCATGAACACCGGGGAGCTGTTTTTT,CASSELTGMNTGELFF